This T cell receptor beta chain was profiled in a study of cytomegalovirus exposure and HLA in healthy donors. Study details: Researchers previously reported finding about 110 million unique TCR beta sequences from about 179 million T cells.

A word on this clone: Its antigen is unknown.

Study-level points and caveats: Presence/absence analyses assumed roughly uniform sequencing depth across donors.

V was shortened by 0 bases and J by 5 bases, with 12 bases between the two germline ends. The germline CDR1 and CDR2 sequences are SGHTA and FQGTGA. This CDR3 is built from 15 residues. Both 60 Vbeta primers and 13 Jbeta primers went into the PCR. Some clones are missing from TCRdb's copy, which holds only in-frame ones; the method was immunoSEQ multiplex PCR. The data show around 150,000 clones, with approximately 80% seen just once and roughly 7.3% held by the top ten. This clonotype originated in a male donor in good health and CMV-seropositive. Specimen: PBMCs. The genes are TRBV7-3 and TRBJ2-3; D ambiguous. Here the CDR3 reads CASSLTPSAGDTQYF. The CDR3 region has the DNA TGTGCCAGCAGCTTAACCCCCAGCGCCGGAGATACGCAGTATTTT.